This T cell receptor beta chain is from a study of T cells in Graves' hyperthyroidism and ophthalmopathy. This clonotype was detected ten times or more. Using RNA transcripts as the source, TCR beta CDR3 regions were amplified. TCR CDR3 underwent first-round RT-PCR with the HTBI primer set. Each CDR3 protein is one row after TCRdb ran MiXCR on the multiplex PCR reads. The profile shows approximately 400,000 distinct CDR3 sequences, more than 13% of them singletons. The CDR3 is 14 amino acids. Per germline, CDR1 MDHEN and CDR2 SYDVKM. Trimming took 6 bases from V and 0 from J, leaving 9 bases between them.

The receptor's source is a woman in her 30s with Graves' hyperthyroidism. The chain joins TRBV28 to TRBJ2-1; D ambiguous. Material for sequencing was blood. CDR3 coding DNA: TGTGCCAGCAGGATAGGATACTCCTACAATGAGCAGTTCTTC. As protein: CASRIGYSYNEQFF.